The 2 T cell receptor beta chains below come from one sample, sequenced in a study of blood T cell repertoires in COVID-19 (dated by TCRdb to the early 2020s). The protocol used for the library was the immunoSEQ multiplex PCR assay. TCRdb's version of the immuneACCESS table is confined to in-frame rearrangements and falls short of the full clone set. An unresolved V gene accounts for under half of the shortfall where checked; the remainder is of unknown origin. The sample table records some 150,000 clones; approximately 81% of these occur just once. About 1% of the sample is taken by the ten largest. The specimen was peripheral blood. These receptors were taken from a man aged 35 to 55 with acute or convalescent COVID-19.

In this sample, this clone turned up once. V is TRBV7-6 and J is TRBJ1-4, with 12 positions matching TRBD1. Germline CDR1 is SGHVS and CDR2 is FNYEAQ. The CDR3 has 15 residues. The trim removed 8 bases at V and 8 bases at J, leaving 9 bases unmatched. The CDR3 protein is CASRPRDRGREKLFF. DNA of the CDR3: TGTGCCAGCCGCCCGCGGGACAGGGGGCGAGAAAAACTGTTTTTT.

The V gene is TRBV27, the J gene TRBJ2-7, with a tentative D call TRBD1 (6 bases). Trimming left V 4 bases short and J 2 bases short, with 9 bases between. Germline V CDR1 and CDR2: MNHEY, SMNVEV (reference sequence). CDR3 length: 13 amino acids. CDR3 DNA sequence: TGTGCCAGCAGTTCCGGACAGACCTACGAGCAGTACTTC. Translating it yields CASSSGQTYEQYF.